The clone carrying this T cell receptor beta chain was recorded at least ten times. What it recognizes is unknown. No treatment had been given to any patient before thyroid surgery. The data derive from a study of metastatic and nonmetastatic thyroid tumors. Study summary: Both malignant and benign thyroid patients supplied peripheral blood and tumor or nodule tissue samples, across which the repertoires of these patients were then compared.

Original data processing: Differences in CDR3 between clinicopathological groups were drawn on to build a classifier intended to discriminate distant-metastatic papillary thyroid cancer patients. TCRdb called clones again from the PCR reads with MiXCR. Clone size and V and J calls follow TCRdb, not the original study. The sample includes around 26,000 clones, roughly 20% of them seen just once. Study-wide results and limits: According to reports, the diversity of TCR beta was significantly higher in malignant thyroid tumors than in benign nodules, and this held in both blood and tumor samples.

V lost 1 base to trimming and J lost 2 bases, with 18 bases between them. The germline CDR1 and CDR2 sequences are LNHNV and YYDKDF (reference sequence). This CDR3 has 18 amino acids. The origin of this receptor is a female donor with papillary thyroid cancer or a benign thyroid nodule (not recorded which). Some clones in this sample may be carry-over from other donors' samples. Sample: adjacent normal tissue. The V and J genes are TRBV15 and TRBJ1-3; TRBD1 might be the D (6 bases). CDR3 protein: CATSRVYDRPGAGNTIYF. The CDR3 DNA reads TGTGCCACCAGCAGAGTATACGACAGGCCAGGGGCTGGAAACACCATATATTTT. The full variable domain, completed using reference TRBV15 and TRBJ1-3, is DAMVIQNPRYQVTQFGKPVTLSCSQTLNHNVMYWYQQKSSQAPKLLFHYYDKDFNNEADTPDNFQSRRPNTSFCFLDIRSPGLGDTAMYLCATSRVYDRPGAGNTIYFGEGSWLTVV.